This is a list of T cell receptor beta chains from one sample in a study of T cell responses to AZD1222 COVID-19 vaccine. Data came from immunoSEQ multiplex PCR; TCRdb stores just in-frame clones and leaves some out. Here the sample spans 140,000 to 150,000 clones, about 93% being singletons. Here the sequenced sample was peripheral blood, taken on day 0 of AZD1222 vaccination. These receptors were taken from an adult in good health. Each CDR3 is given with its conserved first and last residue. Fields, in order: J gene, clone size, D gene, V gene, CDR3 DNA, CDR3 protein. A D gene is named only where the DNA matches it firmly. Clone size appears in some rows only: once, few, many, or a class for an expanded clone.

TRBJ2-1 | - | TRBD1 | TRBV27 | TGTGCCAGCAGTTTAGACAGGGCGATTGGTAATGAGCAGTTCTTC | CASSLDRAIGNEQFF
TRBJ1-2 | - | - | TRBV2 | TGTGCCAGCAGCGGGAGAGGGGGAGTTAAGGGCTATGGCTACACCTTC | CASSGRGGVKGYGYTF
TRBJ1-1 | - | - | TRBV10-3 | TGTGCCATCGGGAGCGTACCGCCGAACACTGAAGCTTTCTTT | CAIGSVPPNTEAFF
TRBJ2-2 | - | - | TRBV5-4 | TGTGCCAGCAGCCTACAAATTAACACCGGGGAGCTGTTTTTT | CASSLQINTGELFF
TRBJ1-1 | - | - | TRBV5-6 | TGTGCCAGCAATATAGGGAGATGGACTGAAGCTTTCTTT | CASNIGRWTEAFF
TRBJ2-1 | - | - | TRBV7-9 | TGTGCCAGCAGCTTTACTCGGGGGAGCTCCTACAATGAGCAGTTCTTC | CASSFTRGSSYNEQFF
TRBJ1-5 | - | - | TRBV2 | TGTGCCAGCAGTGAAAGACGGAACAATCAGCCCCAGCATTTT | CASSERRNNQPQHF
TRBJ1-2 | - | - | TRBV2 | TGTGCCAGCAGTGAACTTACCACAATAGAAGGCTACACCTTC | CASSELTTIEGYTF
TRBJ2-1 | once | TRBD1 | TRBV7-8 | TGTGCCAGCAGCTTCCGGGACAGGAGCTCCTACAATGAGCAGTTCTTC | CASSFRDRSSYNEQFF
TRBJ2-5 | - | TRBD2 | TRBV3-1/TRBV3-2 | TGTGCCAGCAGCCAAGAGCTAGCGGGGTACCAAGAGACCCAGTACTTC | CASSQELAGYQETQYF
TRBJ1-2 | - | - | TRBV11-2 | TGTGCCAGCAGCTTAGGCCGCGGGACGCGGATGGGCTACACCTTC | CASSLGRGTRMGYTF
TRBJ1-3 | - | TRBD1 | TRBV4-1 | TGCGCCAGCAGCCAGGACAGGGGAGGAAACACCATATATTTT | CASSQDRGGNTIYF
TRBJ1-2 | - | - | TRBV3-1/TRBV3-2 | TGTGCCAGCAGCCAAGGCGGGAACTATGGCTACACCTTC | CASSQGGNYGYTF
TRBJ2-7 | - | TRBD1 | TRBV5-1 | TGCGCCAGCAGCTCCGGGACAGGGGGCTACGAGCAGTACTTC | CASSSGTGGYEQYF
TRBJ1-2 | - | - | TRBV6-6 | TGTGCCAGCACCTCCCGTGGGGGAACCGTTAACTATGGCTACACCTTC | CASTSRGGTVNYGYTF
TRBJ2-6 | - | - | TRBV5-5 | TGTGCCAGCAGCTTAGGACTCCAGTACTCTGGGGCCAACGTCCTGACTTTC | CASSLGLQYSGANVLTF
TRBJ1-1 | - | - | TRBV10-3 | TGTGCCATCAAGGGCCAGAACACTGAAGCTTTCTTT | CAIKGQNTEAFF
TRBJ1-1 | - | TRBD1 | TRBV4-2 | TGTGCCAGCAGCCAGGCAAGACAGGGCTCAGAAGCTTTCTTT | CASSQARQGSEAFF
TRBJ2-1 | - | TRBD2 | TRBV5-1 | TGCGCCAGCAGCTGGGGACTAGCGGGAGGTCGATATAATGAGCAGTTCTTC | CASSWGLAGGRYNEQFF
TRBJ1-5 | - | - | TRBV2 | TGTGCCAGCAGTGAAATAGGGATGGATCAGCCCCAGCATTTT | CASSEIGMDQPQHF
TRBJ2-3 | - | TRBD2 | TRBV18 | TGTGCCAGCTCACCGCGGCTAGCGGGGGGCGCCAGCACAGATACGCAGTATTTT | CASSPRLAGGASTDTQYF
TRBJ2-7 | - | - | TRBV5-1 | TGCGCCAGCAGCGAACCCAACCCGAGCTCCTACGAGCAGTACTTC | CASSEPNPSSYEQYF
TRBJ2-7 | - | - | TRBV7-8 | TGTGCCAGCAGCTCCCCAGGGGCCTCCAAGGCCTACGAGCAGTACTTC | CASSSPGASKAYEQYF
TRBJ1-2 | once | - | TRBV25-1 | TGTGCCAGCAGTGCAGGGGAGCGCTATGGCTACACCTTC | CASSAGERYGYTF
TRBJ2-3 | - | - | TRBV19 | TGTGCCAGTAGTTTGCGGAGCAGCACAGATACGCAGTATTTT | CASSLRSSTDTQYF
TRBJ2-7 | - | - | TRBV7-9 | TGTGCCAGCAGTGGGGGGGCTTTCCGGTACGAGCAGTACTTC | CASSGGAFRYEQYF
TRBJ1-3 | - | - | TRBV2 | TGTGCCAGCAGTGAACCCAACCATGGGGATGTTTCGTCTGGAAACACCATATATTTT | CASSEPNHGDVSSGNTIYF
TRBJ1-6 | few | - | TRBV2 | TGTGCCAGCAGTGAATACGGGGTAAATAATTCACCCCTCCACTTT | CASSEYGVNNSPLHF
TRBJ2-5 | - | TRBD2 | TRBV5-1 | TGCGCCAGCAGCTTGCTAGCGGGGTACCAAGAGACCCAGTACTTC | CASSLLAGYQETQYF
TRBJ1-1 | - | - | TRBV7-3 | TGTGCCAGCAGCTCAACACCGGGGGTGACTGAAGCTTTCTTT | CASSSTPGVTEAFF
TRBJ2-3 | few | - | TRBV27 | TGTGCCAGCAGACTAGGGAGACCTAGCACAGATACGCAGTATTTT | CASRLGRPSTDTQYF
TRBJ2-3 | - | - | TRBV9 | TGTGCCAGCAGCGTACTAGGATACACAGATACGCAGTATTTT | CASSVLGYTDTQYF
TRBJ1-5 | - | - | TRBV28 | TGTGCCAGCAGTTTTCGGCAGGGCGGCCAGCCCCAGCATTTT | CASSFRQGGQPQHF
TRBJ1-3 | - | - | TRBV30 | TGTGCCTGGAGAGGACAGTACTCTGGAAACACCATATATTTT | CAWRGQYSGNTIYF
TRBJ2-1 | once | TRBD2 | TRBV7-2 | TGTGCCAGCAGCTCAATAGCGGGGGGGGTCTACAATGAGCAGTTCTTC | CASSSIAGGVYNEQFF
TRBJ2-3 | - | TRBD2 | TRBV24-1 | TGTGCCACCAGTGATCCCGATTCCGGTGCGGGAGGTGCAGATACGCAGTATTTT | CATSDPDSGAGGADTQYF
TRBJ1-5 | - | - | TRBV2 | TGTGCCAGCAGGCCACCTTCGAGGGGTCAGCCCCAGCATTTT | CASRPPSRGQPQHF
TRBJ2-7 | - | TRBD1 | TRBV5-8 | TGTGCCAGCAACTTCGGACAGGGTTCGGACGAGCAGTACTTC | CASNFGQGSDEQYF
TRBJ1-4 | once | - | TRBV7-9 | TGTGCCAGCAGCTTAGGTACCGGCCTCTCGGCTAATGAAAAACTGTTTTTT | CASSLGTGLSANEKLFF
TRBJ2-7 | - | - | TRBV9 | TGTGCCAGCAGCGTAGCCCCCATAGCCTACGAGCAGTACTTC | CASSVAPIAYEQYF
TRBJ2-1 | few | TRBD1 | TRBV11-1 | TGTGCCAGCAGCAACAGACAGGGGTCGACCTACAATGAGCAGTTCTTC | CASSNRQGSTYNEQFF